What follows are 8 T cell receptor beta chains derived from one specimen sequenced in a study of T-cell memory formation after mild COVID-19. MiXCR was run by TCRdb on the 5' RACE reads, yielding one entry per CDR3 protein. The table shows some 310,000 distinct CDR3 sequences, with 20% to 25% occurring only once. The sequencing sample was made of PBMCs or a T cell subset sorted from them (not recorded which). The receptors shown here come from a young man who had mild COVID-19 (a few samples of this study predate the infection). Cell type and time point are not known.

The gene calls are TRBV4-2 and TRBJ2-1; D uncertain. Germline lookup yields CDR1 LGHNA and CDR2 YNFKEQ. The CDR3 has 12 amino acids. V shed 0 bases and J shed 7 bases, with 4 bases lying between them. Here the CDR3 reads CASSQEQNEQFF. CDR3 nucleotides: TGTGCCAGCAGCCAAGAGCAGAATGAGCAGTTCTTC.

CDR3 sequence reads: CSVGRGLGFYEQYF. The CDR3 DNA sequence: TGCAGCGTTGGAAGGGGTCTCGGGTTCTACGAGCAGTACTTC. This chain links TRBV29-1 with TRBJ2-7, with D tentatively TRBD1 (5 bases). V was cut by 4 bases and J by 3 bases, with 16 bases left in between. CDR3 length: 14 residues. Germline CDR1 and CDR2: SQVTM and ANQGSEA.

This clonotype was seen ten or more times. The chain is built from TRBV4-1 and TRBJ2-1, with 10 bases identical to TRBD2. The CDR3 has 20 residues. V shed 0 bases and J 0 bases; nucleotides not matched to a gene: 11. Per germline, CDR1 MGHRA and CDR2 YSYEKL. The CDR3 DNA is TGCGCCAGCAGCCAAGATGTGGTAGCGGGGGGTATTCGCTCCTACAATGAGCAGTTCTTC. Encoded protein: CASSQDVVAGGIRSYNEQFF.

The rearrangement links TRBV7-9 to TRBJ2-7, with TRBD1 identical over 7 bases. CDR3 length equals 14 residues. V gave up 5 bases and J gave up 0 bases; unmatched junction bases: 4. Germline V lookup: CDR1 SEHNR, CDR2 FQNEAQ (reference sequence). The chain's CDR3 is CASSQRQGSYEQYF. DNA of the CDR3: TGTGCCAGCAGCCAACGACAGGGCTCCTACGAGCAGTACTTC.

The V call is TRBV28, the J call TRBJ2-5; D remains unclear. Germline V lookup: CDR1 MDHEN, CDR2 SYDVKM. V was shortened by 10 bases and J by 5 bases, with 5 bases between the two germline ends. This CDR3 has 9 amino acids. The CDR3 region has the DNA TGTGCCACCGGGGAGACCCAGTACTTC. Translating gives CATGETQYF.

This clonotype was counted only a few times. The chain carries TRBV7-9 and TRBJ2-2, with D perhaps TRBD1 (6 bases). Germline values: CDR1 SEHNR, CDR2 FQNEAQ (reference sequence). V lost 2 bases to trimming and J lost 7 bases, with 11 bases between them. This CDR3 region has 14 residues. Here the CDR3 DNA reads TGTGCCAGCAGCTTAACTGGGACACTCGGGGAGCTGTTTTTT. It translates to CASSLTGTLGELFF.

A few counts support this clonotype. The rearrangement joins TRBV6-5 to TRBJ2-7; 11 bases match TRBD2. Germline assignment: CDR1 MNHEY and CDR2 SVGAGI. The CDR3 length is 18 residues. The trim removed 2 bases at V and 6 bases at J, leaving 15 bases unmatched. The CDR3 DNA is TGTGCCAGCAGTTACCGCCCGACTAGCGGGGCCGCCGGGCTCGAGCAGTACTTC. Protein sequence: CASSYRPTSGAAGLEQYF.

The rearrangement uses TRBV29-1 and TRBJ2-3; 11 nucleotides line up with TRBD2. The CDR3 extends over 13 amino acids. V dropped 6 bases and J dropped 9; count of bases not matched to a gene: 8. Germline lookup yields CDR1 SQVTM and CDR2 ANQGSEA. The CDR3 here is CSVRPSGGPTQYF. Here the CDR3 DNA reads TGCAGCGTGCGACCTAGCGGGGGGCCCACGCAGTATTTT.